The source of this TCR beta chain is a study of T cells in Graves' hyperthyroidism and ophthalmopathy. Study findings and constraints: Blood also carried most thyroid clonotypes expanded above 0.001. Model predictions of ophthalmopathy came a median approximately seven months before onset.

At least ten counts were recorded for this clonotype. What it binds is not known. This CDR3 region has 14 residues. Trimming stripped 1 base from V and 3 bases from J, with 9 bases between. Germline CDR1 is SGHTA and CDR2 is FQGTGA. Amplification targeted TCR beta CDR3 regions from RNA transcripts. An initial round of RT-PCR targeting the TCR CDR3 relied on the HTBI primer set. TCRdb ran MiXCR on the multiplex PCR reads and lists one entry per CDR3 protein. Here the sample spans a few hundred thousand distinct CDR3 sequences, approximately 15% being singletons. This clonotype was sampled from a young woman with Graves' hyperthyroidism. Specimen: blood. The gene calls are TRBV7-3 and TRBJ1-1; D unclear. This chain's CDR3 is CASSLNGGHTEAFF. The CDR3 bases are TGTGCCAGCAGCTTAAACGGAGGGCACACTGAAGCTTTCTTT. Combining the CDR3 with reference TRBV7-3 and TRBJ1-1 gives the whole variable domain GAGVSQTPSNKVTEKGKYVELRCDPISGHTALYWYRQSLGQGPEFLIYFQGTGAADDSGLPNDRFFAVRPEGSVSTLKIQRTERGDSAVYLCASSLNGGHTEAFFGQGTRLTVV.